Here is one T cell receptor beta chain with its context. Its antigen is not known. The data were obtained in a study of early T cells in non-severe SARS-CoV-2 infection. Background on the study: Sequencing targeted bulk RNA from unsorted whole blood, leaving chains unpaired. General study points: Matching results from VDJdb favored anti-spike CD8 responses, leaving private and CD4 specificities undetected.

CDR1 SGHTA and CDR2 FQGNSA come from the germline V gene. The V and J ends lost 3 bases and 4 bases respectively, with 6 bases between them. There are 13 residues in the CDR3. Individual cDNA molecules carried attached unique molecular identifiers. MiXCR was run by TCRdb on the 5' RACE reads, yielding one entry per CDR3 protein. The sample records about 76,000 distinct CDR3 sequences, 12% being singletons. This receptor was obtained from an adult who was a healthcare worker with PCR-confirmed SARS-CoV-2 infection or an uninfected control (not recorded which). The sequenced sample was whole blood. The rearrangement links TRBV7-2 to TRBJ2-2; D ambiguous. CDR3 amino acids: CASSFFRTGELFF. The CDR3 bases are TGTGCCAGCAGCTTCTTTCGCACCGGGGAGCTGTTTTTT.